The 30 T cell receptor beta chains in this list originate from one sample, sequenced in a study of T cell responses to AZD1222 COVID-19 vaccine. Measured with immunoSEQ multiplex PCR; TCRdb has only the in-frame clones, and not every one. The sample lists 150,000 to 200,000 clones; over 90% were seen once. The specimen comprised peripheral blood, sampled on day 0 of AZD1222 vaccination. These receptors originate from an adult in good health.

V gene TRBV5-1 combines with J gene TRBJ1-2; D remains unclear. Trimming left V 6 bases short and J 11 bases short, with 20 bases between. Germline CDR1 reads SGHRS; CDR2 reads YFSETQ. The CDR3 extends over 13 amino acids. CDR3 region: CASTEPNGVEYTF. For the CDR3, the DNA is TGCGCCAGCACCGAACCCAACGGCGTGGAGTACACCTTC.

The chain employs TRBV7-6 and TRBJ2-1; D unresolved. The V gene's germline CDR1 is SGHVS and CDR2 FNYEAQ. Trimming pared 0 bases from V and 2 bases from J, leaving 8 bases between. The CDR3 totals 15 residues. The CDR3 coding sequence is TGTGCCAGCAGCTTAGCAGGGAAAACCTACAATGAGCAGTTCTTC. Its protein product is CASSLAGKTYNEQFF. The complete variable domain, with remaining parts taken from reference TRBV7-6 and TRBJ2-1, reads GAGVSQSPRYKVTKRGQDVALRCDPISGHVSLYWYRQALGQGPEFLTYFNYEAQQDKSGLPNDRFSAERPEGSISTLTIQRTEQRDSAMYRCASSLAGKTYNEQFFGPGTRLTVL.

V usage is TRBV13 and J usage is TRBJ1-3; D is unresolved. This CDR3 region has 13 residues. Germline CDR1 is PRHDT and CDR2 is FYEKMQ (reference sequence). V was clipped by 5 bases and J by 8 bases, with 13 bases between them. The CDR3 DNA reads TGTGCCAGCAGCCCTACGGGCCAGGACACCATATATTTT. It is translated as CASSPTGQDTIYF.

The chain carries TRBV6-1 and TRBJ2-7; possibly TRBD1 for D (7 bases). The CDR3 sequence is 15 residues long. V lost 0 bases and J lost 3, with 12 bases in between. Germline values: CDR1 MNHNS, CDR2 SASEGT. CDR3 sequence (DNA): TGTGCCAGCAGTGAAGCGCCAGGGGGGATCTACGAGCAGTACTTC. Its protein is CASSEAPGGIYEQYF.

The chain uses TRBV6-6 and TRBJ1-1; D not resolved. Deletions cut 5 bases from V and 5 bases from J, with 15 bases between. Germline values: CDR1 MNHNY, CDR2 SVGAGI (reference sequence). The CDR3 runs to 14 residues. CDR3 nucleotide sequence: TGTGCCAGCAGTCCCCCCCGCGTGTTTACTGAAGCTTTCTTT. This gives the protein CASSPPRVFTEAFF.

This chain links TRBV18 with TRBJ1-1, with D tentatively TRBD1 (6 bases). Germline V CDR1 and CDR2: KGHSH, LQKENI. Trimming pared 4 bases from V and 3 bases from J, leaving 12 bases between. The CDR3 length is 14 residues. CDR3 sequence reads: CASSLLQGDTEAFF. In DNA form, the CDR3 reads TGTGCCAGCTCACTCTTACAGGGAGACACTGAAGCTTTCTTT.

This chain joins TRBV5-1 and TRBJ2-1, with no clear D. CDR1 and CDR2 (germline): SGHRS, YFSETQ. V was cut by 0 bases and J by 5 bases, with 15 bases left in between. This CDR3 has 16 amino acids. The CDR3 bases are TGCGCCAGCAGCTTGGCACGACCGTCACTCCACAATGAGCAGTTCTTC. Translated: CASSLARPSLHNEQFF.

The rearrangement joins TRBV5-4 to TRBJ1-1; no reliable D call. Germline V gene data show CDR1 as SGHNT and CDR2 as YYREEE (reference sequence). The CDR3 runs 14 residues. V gave up 1 base and J gave up 5 bases, with 12 bases separating them. The CDR3 loop is CASSLKSGATEAFF. CDR3 bases: TGTGCCAGCAGCTTGAAATCGGGCGCAACTGAAGCTTTCTTT.

V usage is TRBV6-5 and J usage is TRBJ1-2; unclear D gene. V lost 0 bases, J lost 8 bases, and 10 bases lay in between. Germline V gives CDR1 MNHEY, CDR2 SVGAGI. The CDR3 length is 13 residues. The chain's CDR3 is CASSYSSGVGYTF. CDR3 bases: TGTGCCAGCAGTTACTCGAGCGGGGTCGGCTACACCTTC.

This clone came up once. This chain connects TRBV7-9 to TRBJ1-4; 7 bases match TRBD1. The CDR3 length is 13 residues. V was clipped by 5 bases and J by 7 bases; unmatched bases: 4. From germline, CDR1 is SEHNR and CDR2 FQNEAQ (reference sequence). The CDR3 protein is CASSLNRGEKLFF. CDR3 bases: TGTGCCAGCAGCCTTAACAGGGGTGAAAAACTGTTTTTT.

The rearrangement uses TRBV9 and TRBJ1-3; maybe TRBD1 (5 bases). This CDR3 comprises 15 residues. Germline V gene sequence: CDR1 SGDLS, CDR2 YYNGEE. V was cut by 3 bases and J by 3 bases, with 13 bases left in between. In DNA form, the CDR3 reads TGTGCCAGCAGCGGTCGACAGATGATTGGAAACACCATATATTTT. Its protein is CASSGRQMIGNTIYF.

This clone occurred once. This sequence joins TRBV27 and TRBJ1-6; D gene ambiguous. Germline CDR1 and CDR2: MNHEY and SMNVEV (reference sequence). Trimming cost V 7 bases and J 9 bases, with 22 bases left between them. The CDR3 sequence is 16 residues long. As DNA, the CDR3 is TGTGCCAGCACTAGCGGACCCCCTCGGGCGGGTTCACCCCTCCACTTT. This encodes CASTSGPPRAGSPLHF.

This rearrangement joins TRBV4-1 to TRBJ2-5, with D possibly TRBD1 on 6 matching bases. CDR3 length: 18 amino acids. The V gene's germline CDR1 is MGHRA and CDR2 YSYEKL. The V and J ends lost 1 base and 3 bases respectively, with 21 bases between them. Here the CDR3 DNA reads TGCGCCAGCAGCCAAGGGCTTTTGCGGAGACAGGAGGAAGAGACCCAGTACTTC. This codes for CASSQGLLRRQEEETQYF.

V is TRBV5-1 and J is TRBJ2-1; TRBD2 matches at 11 bases. The CDR3 covers 16 residues. The junction had 3 bases not matched to a gene; V was cut back by 0 bases and J by 4 bases. Germline-derived CDR1 and CDR2 are SGHRS and YFSETQ. This chain's CDR3 is CASSLDASGGYNEQFF. The CDR3 DNA is TGCGCCAGCAGCTTGGATGCTAGCGGGGGGTACAATGAGCAGTTCTTC.

The chain links TRBV29-1 to TRBJ1-1; possible D gene TRBD1, 5 bases. Trimming pared 6 bases from V and 4 bases from J, leaving 15 bases between. The CDR3 covers 13 residues. Per germline, CDR1 SQVTM and CDR2 ANQGSEA. The CDR3 spells CSVMDLGTTEAFF. The CDR3 bases are TGCAGCGTGATGGATCTAGGGACCACTGAAGCTTTCTTT.

J is TRBJ2-3 and V is TRBV27; D is undetermined. The CDR3 runs 12 residues. In germline, CDR1 is MNHEY, CDR2 SMNVEV (reference sequence). V was clipped by 4 bases and J by 4 bases, with 6 bases between them. This CDR3 is CASSSYADTQYF. The CDR3 DNA follows: TGTGCCAGCAGTTCCTATGCAGATACGCAGTATTTT.

The chain recombines TRBV5-1 with TRBJ2-5, with D hard to call. From germline, CDR1 is SGHRS and CDR2 YFSETQ. V lost 0 bases and J lost 4, with 7 bases in between. The CDR3 is 13 amino acids. The CDR3 loop is CASSLVPGETQYF. CDR3 coding DNA: TGCGCCAGCAGCTTGGTGCCTGGAGAGACCCAGTACTTC.

This clone was observed a single time. The CDR3 DNA follows: TGTGCCAGCATCCCTTCCGTTAGCCTATACAATGAGCAGTTCTTC. This encodes CASIPSVSLYNEQFF. The rearrangement links TRBV7-8 to TRBJ2-1; D is unresolved. V was shortened by 7 bases and J by 4 bases, with 17 bases between the two germline ends. This CDR3 spans 15 amino acids. Per germline, CDR1 SGHVS and CDR2 FQNEAQ.

The chain recombines TRBV6-2 or TRBV6-3 with TRBJ1-6, with D maybe TRBD1 (6 bases). Germline V gene sequence: CDR1 MNHEY, CDR2 SVGEGT. V was clipped by 5 bases and J by 13 bases, with 15 bases between them. This CDR3 has 13 residues. The CDR3 reads CASSIYRASPLHF. The CDR3 DNA is TGTGCCAGCAGTATCTACAGGGCGTCGCCCCTCCACTTT.

The genes are TRBV5-1 and TRBJ1-1, with 7 positions matching TRBD1. From germline, CDR1 is SGHRS and CDR2 YFSETQ. CDR3 length: 19 amino acids. V was pared by 0 bases and J by 1 base, with 15 bases of the junction left unmatched. CDR3 sequence: CASSLGGWTGYNTNTEAFF. The CDR3 coding sequence is TGCGCCAGCAGCTTGGGGGGTTGGACAGGTTACAATACGAACACTGAAGCTTTCTTT.

The chain recombines TRBV18 with TRBJ1-1, with unresolved D. The germline V and J ends were trimmed by 2 bases and 1 base, with 8 bases remaining between them. Germline V gene sequence: CDR1 KGHSH, CDR2 LQKENI. The CDR3 spans 14 residues. CDR3 nucleotides: TGTGCCAGCTCACCAGTGAGACAGAACACTGAAGCTTTCTTT. Translated: CASSPVRQNTEAFF. Filled out from reference TRBV18 and TRBJ1-1, the complete variable domain reads NAGVMQNPRHLVRRRGQEARLRCSPMKGHSHVYWYRQLPEEGLKFMVYLQKENIIDESGMPKERFSAEFPKEGPSILRIQQVVRGDSAAYFCASSPVRQNTEAFFGQGTRLTVV.

The chain joins TRBV25-1 to TRBJ1-2; D perhaps matches TRBD1 (6 bases). V dropped 8 bases and J dropped 6 bases, with 13 bases sitting between them. The CDR3 extends over 12 amino acids. From germline, CDR1 is MGHDK and CDR2 SYGVNS. DNA for the CDR3: TGTGCCAGCTCCCGGAGGGGGGATGGCTACACCTTC. It translates to CASSRRGDGYTF.

This chain links TRBV10-2 with TRBJ1-2, with D possibly matching TRBD1 (6 bases). The CDR3 spans 13 residues. The V gene lost 8 bases and the J gene lost 6 bases, with 16 bases spanning the gap. The germline gives CDR1 WSHSY, CDR2 SAAADI. CDR3 sequence: CASAAGTLNGYTF. In DNA, the CDR3 is TGCGCCAGCGCTGCCGGGACATTAAATGGCTACACCTTC.

The V gene is TRBV6-5, the J gene TRBJ2-5; D is unclear. CDR1 and CDR2 (germline): MNHEY, SVGAGI. Trimming shortened V by 6 bases and J by 4 bases, and 12 bases separated the two germline ends. The CDR3 is 13 residues long. For the CDR3, the DNA is TGTGCCAGCAGACCCCCAATGGGAGAGACCCAGTACTTC. This gives the protein CASRPPMGETQYF.

The chain joins TRBV2 to TRBJ1-2, with unresolved D. Germline values: CDR1 SNHLY, CDR2 FYNNEI. The CDR3 covers 13 residues. Deletions cut 7 bases from V and 2 bases from J, with 11 bases between. The CDR3 DNA reads TGTGCCAGCACCCCCCGGTCGAACTATGGCTACACCTTC. It specifies CASTPRSNYGYTF.

The V and J genes are TRBV20-1 and TRBJ1-1; D is uncertain. CDR1 and CDR2 (germline): DFQATT, SNEGSKA (reference sequence). The CDR3 consists of 13 residues. V was cut by 3 bases and J by 5 bases, with 13 bases left in between. The CDR3 here is CSASRWSGTEAFF. The CDR3 nucleotides read TGCAGTGCTAGTCGGTGGAGTGGGACTGAAGCTTTCTTT.

This chain joins TRBV29-1 and TRBJ1-1, with D tentatively TRBD1 (5 bases). The ends were cut back, 4 bases at V and 4 bases at J, with 13 bases in the middle. The CDR3 is made up of 13 amino acids. The germline CDR1 and CDR2 sequences are SQVTM and ANQGSEA. The chain's CDR3 is CSVVASGTTEAFF. The CDR3 nucleotides are TGCAGCGTTGTGGCCTCGGGGACCACTGAAGCTTTCTTT.

The J gene is TRBJ2-7, the V gene TRBV29-1; perhaps D is TRBD1 or TRBD2 (5 bases each). This CDR3 region has 15 residues. Germline V gives CDR1 SQVTM, CDR2 ANQGSEA. The ends were cut back, 6 bases at V and 1 base at J, with 19 bases in the middle. The CDR3 DNA reads as TGCAGCGTCCGAATCGGGGCCACTATATCCTACGAGCAGTACTTC. Translation: CSVRIGATISYEQYF.

This chain connects TRBV18 to TRBJ2-7; tentatively, D is TRBD1 (6 bases). Trimming removed 2 bases at V and 6 bases at J, with 26 bases between. This CDR3 comprises 18 residues. CDR1 is KGHSH, CDR2 LQKENI, per germline. DNA for the CDR3: TGTGCCAGCTCACCAACCTATACGCAAAGGGGGTATCCATCCGAGCAGTACTTC. Its protein is CASSPTYTQRGYPSEQYF.

This sequence joins TRBV7-9 and TRBJ1-4; TRBD1 matches at 7 bases. CDR1 is SEHNR, CDR2 FQNEAQ, per germline (reference sequence). V trimming: 5 bases; J trimming: 7 bases; junction bases outside the gene matches: 13. The CDR3 runs to 16 residues. In DNA form, the CDR3 reads TGTGCCAGCAGCGCCGGGACAGTACGGATCGGTGAAAAACTGTTTTTT. Amino acid sequence: CASSAGTVRIGEKLFF.